The 8 T cell receptor beta chains given below trace back to one sample, sequenced in a study of blood T cell repertoires in COVID-19. Using immunoSEQ multiplex PCR, the repertoire was profiled, and TCRdb retains in-frame clones only, with some absent. Of around 140,000 clones listed, around 83% are singletons. The specimen sequenced was peripheral blood. These receptors were collected from a human donor in a cohort sampled during active COVID-19.

V is TRBV10-3 and J is TRBJ2-7, with 7 bases lining up with TRBD1. The germline V gene encodes CDR1 ENHRY and CDR2 SYGVKD. This CDR3 has 15 amino acids. J gave up 3 bases and V 3 bases, and 8 bases lay outside the gene matches. This CDR3 reads CAISDGQAKGYEQYF. The CDR3 bases are TGTGCCATCAGTGACGGACAGGCGAAAGGCTACGAGCAGTACTTC.

As for this clone: The identical CDR3 is also encoded by other nucleotide sequences in the sample. This rearrangement joins TRBV28 to TRBJ1-4; unclear D gene. The germline gives CDR1 MDHEN, CDR2 SYDVKM. Trimming stripped 2 bases from V and 4 bases from J, with 2 bases between. This CDR3 contains 12 residues. CDR3 sequence: CASSLLNEKLFF. In DNA, the CDR3 is TGTGCCAGCAGTTTACTTAATGAAAAACTGTTTTTT.

This clone was seen a single time. The CDR3 loop is CASSLPKSGDISPLHF. CDR3 DNA sequence: TGTGCCAGCAGCCTACCGAAGTCCGGGGATATTTCACCCCTCCACTTT. The rearrangement joins TRBV7-2 to TRBJ1-6; no firm D call. The V end was cut by 5 bases, the J end by 9 bases, with 20 bases between. Per the germline V gene, CDR1 is SGHTA and CDR2 is FQGNSA. CDR3 size: 16 residues.

The chain links TRBV11-2 to TRBJ1-2; 7 bases align to TRBD1. V dropped 5 bases and J dropped 8; count of bases not matched to a gene: 5. CDR1 SGHAT and CDR2 FQNNGV come from the germline V gene. The CDR3 consists of 12 residues. The CDR3 DNA is TGTGCCAGCAGCCAACAGGGGCTCGGCTACACCTTC. It codes for CASSQQGLGYTF.

The chain couples TRBV19 to TRBJ2-7; the match to TRBD1 covers 10 bases. Trimming at V came to 1 base and at J to 6 bases, leaving 3 bases not matched to a gene. CDR1 is LNHDA and CDR2 is SQIVND in the germline V gene (reference sequence). This CDR3 has 14 residues. The CDR3 region has the DNA TGTGCCAGTAGTATAGGGGACAGGGGCTCCGAGCAGTACTTC. Protein sequence: CASSIGDRGSEQYF.

V is TRBV28 and J is TRBJ2-2, with unresolved D. This CDR3 is 12 amino acids long. Germline assignment: CDR1 MDHEN and CDR2 SYDVKM. The V end was cut by 6 bases, the J end by 6 bases, with 8 bases between. CDR3 nucleotide sequence: TGTGCCAGCAGGTATTCAGCCGGGGAGCTGTTTTTT. It codes for CASRYSAGELFF.

The CDR3 DNA is TGTGCCAGCAGCGGTAAGGGGGCCTATGGCAATCAGCCCCAGCATTTT. Its protein is CASSGKGAYGNQPQHF. The chain carries TRBV7-2 and TRBJ1-5; TRBD1 agrees at 7 bases. The germline CDR1 and CDR2 sequences are SGHTA and FQGNSA. The CDR3 contains 16 residues. Trimming removed 5 bases from V and 2 bases from J; junction bases left unmatched: 9.

The chain has TRBV7-9 and TRBJ2-1; 12 bases are shared with TRBD2. Trimming cost V 3 bases and J 7 bases; bases outside gene matches: 4. The CDR3 is 15 residues long. CDR1 is SEHNR and CDR2 is FQNEAQ in the germline V gene (reference sequence). Here the CDR3 reads CASSFWTSGENEQFF. The DNA for the CDR3 is TGTGCCAGCAGCTTTTGGACTAGCGGGGAGAATGAGCAGTTCTTC. Variable domain in full (rest from reference TRBV7-9 and TRBJ2-1): DTGVSQNPRHKITKRGQNVTFRCDPISEHNRLYWYRQTLGQGPEFLTYFQNEAQLEKSRLLSDRFSAERPKGSFSTLEIQRTEQGDSAMYLCASSFWTSGENEQFFGPGTRLTVL.